This T cell receptor beta chain originates from a study of shared clonotypes between healthy human individuals. This CDR3 is built from 15 residues. J gave up 3 bases and V 4 bases, and 8 bases lay outside the gene matches. The V gene's germline CDR1 is ENHRY and CDR2 SYGVKD. The naive CD8 fraction comprised CD45RO-negative cells positively selected for CCR7 and excluded terminally differentiated effector memory CD45RA+ cells. Of note for this clone: No antigen is known for it.

Study outcomes and limitations: With several donors compared, 4% to 5% of naive CD4 clonotypes were shared.

The method was immunoSEQ multiplex PCR; TCRdb's version includes in-frame clones alone and lacks a portion of them. The data hold millions of clones, with 85% to 95% observed a single time. This chain connects TRBV10-3 to TRBJ2-7; TRBD1 aligns across 8 bases. The receptor was isolated from a man aged 18 to 30 in good health. Some clones in this sample may be carry-over from other donors' samples. Sequencing was done on a sample of naive CD8+ T cells from PBMCs. The CDR3 reads CAISAGTGGFYEQYF. Written as DNA, the CDR3 is TGTGCCATCAGTGCGGGGACAGGAGGTTTCTACGAGCAGTACTTC.